These T cell receptor beta chains were read from a single sample in a study of T-cell memory formation after mild COVID-19. TCRdb fed the 5' RACE reads into MiXCR, producing one record per CDR3 protein. The table records roughly 100,000 distinct CDR3 sequences, approximately 17% of them present only once. Sequenced material: PBMCs or a T cell subset sorted from them (not recorded which). Every receptor here comes from an adult woman who had mild COVID-19 (a few samples of this study predate the infection). Cell type and time point are not known. Each CDR3 is given with its conserved first and last residue. Each record gives: D gene, J gene, V gene, clone size, CDR3 protein, CDR3 DNA. A D gene is named only where the DNA matches it firmly. Where a row states a size, it is once, few, many or the class of an expanded clone; other rows omit it.

d_gene: .; j_gene: TRBJ2-3; v_gene: TRBV9; abundance: few; CDR3aa: CASSVAEGREDTQYF; CDR3nt: TGTGCCAGCAGCGTAGCGGAGGGTCGGGAAGATACGCAGTATTTT
d_gene: .; j_gene: TRBJ2-6; v_gene: TRBV11-2; abundance: .; CDR3aa: CASSLVGASPRSGANVLTF; CDR3nt: TGTGCCAGCAGCTTAGTCGGGGCCTCCCCGCGCTCTGGGGCCAACGTCCTGACTTTC
d_gene: .; j_gene: TRBJ2-1; v_gene: TRBV20-1; abundance: many; CDR3aa: CSTPRVGQASYNEQFF; CDR3nt: TGCAGTACACCCCGGGTGGGGCAGGCCTCCTACAATGAGCAGTTCTTC
d_gene: TRBD2; j_gene: TRBJ2-5; v_gene: TRBV4-3; abundance: few; CDR3aa: CASSQEATSVKTQYF; CDR3nt: TGCGCCAGCAGCCAAGAGGCTACTAGCGTGAAGACCCAGTACTTC
d_gene: .; j_gene: TRBJ2-1; v_gene: TRBV24-1; abundance: few; CDR3aa: CATRIDASYNEQFF; CDR3nt: TGTGCCACCAGGATCGATGCCTCCTACAATGAGCAGTTCTTC
d_gene: .; j_gene: TRBJ2-7; v_gene: TRBV12-5; abundance: .; CDR3aa: CASGFLLGEQYF; CDR3nt: TGTGCTAGTGGTTTCCTCTTGGGGGAGCAGTACTTC
d_gene: .; j_gene: TRBJ2-2; v_gene: TRBV7-3; abundance: few; CDR3aa: CASSLRSWGTGELFF; CDR3nt: TGTGCCAGCAGCTTAAGGAGTTGGGGCACCGGGGAGCTGTTTTTT
d_gene: .; j_gene: TRBJ2-7; v_gene: TRBV10-3; abundance: few; CDR3aa: CAISEAGGTYYEQYF; CDR3nt: TGTGCCATCAGTGAGGCGGGCGGGACCTACTACGAGCAGTACTTC
d_gene: TRBD1; j_gene: TRBJ1-1; v_gene: TRBV27; abundance: .; CDR3aa: CASSDRAGTEAFF; CDR3nt: TGTGCCAGTAGCGACAGGGCAGGCACTGAAGCTTTCTTT
d_gene: .; j_gene: TRBJ1-1; v_gene: TRBV11-2; abundance: few; CDR3aa: CASSFFGGTEAFF; CDR3nt: TGTGCCAGCAGCTTTTTTGGGGGTACTGAAGCTTTCTTT
d_gene: .; j_gene: TRBJ1-1; v_gene: TRBV7-8; abundance: few; CDR3aa: CASSLIDGPPNTEAFF; CDR3nt: TGTGCCAGCAGCTTAATCGATGGGCCCCCGAACACTGAAGCTTTCTTT
d_gene: TRBD1; j_gene: TRBJ1-4; v_gene: TRBV6-5; abundance: .; CDR3aa: CASSSRTGRGEKLFF; CDR3nt: TGTGCCAGCAGCTCTAGGACAGGGCGAGGTGAAAAACTGTTTTTT
d_gene: .; j_gene: TRBJ2-7; v_gene: TRBV11-2; abundance: few; CDR3aa: CASSARSYEQYF; CDR3nt: TGTGCCAGCAGCGCCCGCTCCTACGAGCAGTACTTC
d_gene: .; j_gene: TRBJ1-1; v_gene: TRBV11-3; abundance: few; CDR3aa: CASSLRGDPNTEAFF; CDR3nt: TGTGCCAGCAGCTTAAGGGGAGACCCTAACACTGAAGCTTTCTTT
d_gene: .; j_gene: TRBJ2-7; v_gene: TRBV9; abundance: .; CDR3aa: CASSVDDRGLHEQYF; CDR3nt: TGTGCCAGCAGCGTAGACGATAGGGGACTCCACGAGCAGTACTTC
d_gene: TRBD1; j_gene: TRBJ1-2; v_gene: TRBV24-1; abundance: .; CDR3aa: CATSPGQGADGYTF; CDR3nt: TGTGCCACCAGCCCGGGACAGGGGGCTGATGGCTACACCTTC
d_gene: .; j_gene: TRBJ1-3; v_gene: TRBV6-5; abundance: few; CDR3aa: CASSLLGLSGNTIYF; CDR3nt: TGTGCCAGCAGTCTGTTGGGTCTCTCTGGAAACACCATATATTTT
d_gene: .; j_gene: TRBJ1-1; v_gene: TRBV14; abundance: .; CDR3aa: CASSHPGLGTEAFF; CDR3nt: TGTGCCAGCAGCCACCCCGGGCTTGGCACTGAAGCTTTCTTT
d_gene: .; j_gene: TRBJ2-2; v_gene: TRBV5-1; abundance: .; CDR3aa: CASSLVTGDTGELFF; CDR3nt: TGCGCCAGCAGCTTGGTAACAGGCGACACCGGGGAGCTGTTTTTT
d_gene: TRBD2; j_gene: TRBJ2-3; v_gene: TRBV20-1; abundance: few; CDR3aa: CSARGLRTSGASLPDTQYF; CDR3nt: TGCAGTGCTAGAGGGTTAAGGACTAGCGGGGCGTCCCTCCCGGATACGCAGTATTTT
d_gene: TRBD2; j_gene: TRBJ2-1; v_gene: TRBV20-1; abundance: .; CDR3aa: CSARTSGIITSYNEQFF; CDR3nt: TGCAGTGCTAGGACTAGCGGAATCATAACCTCCTACAATGAGCAGTTCTTC
d_gene: .; j_gene: TRBJ2-7; v_gene: TRBV5-6; abundance: few; CDR3aa: CASSLAGRPYEQYF; CDR3nt: TGTGCCAGCAGCTTGGCCGGCCGGCCCTACGAGCAGTACTTC
d_gene: .; j_gene: TRBJ1-3; v_gene: TRBV6-1; abundance: .; CDR3aa: CASGGNTIYF; CDR3nt: TGTGCCAGCGGAGGAAACACCATATATTTT
d_gene: .; j_gene: TRBJ2-7; v_gene: TRBV12-3/TRBV12-4; abundance: .; CDR3aa: CASSSHGGGYSYEQYF; CDR3nt: TGTGCCAGCAGTTCCCACGGCGGGGGCTACTCCTACGAGCAGTACTTC
d_gene: TRBD2; j_gene: TRBJ2-3; v_gene: TRBV29-1; abundance: .; CDR3aa: CSVPGTSGRADTQYF; CDR3nt: TGCAGCGTACCCGGGACTAGCGGGAGGGCAGATACGCAGTATTTT
d_gene: .; j_gene: TRBJ2-6; v_gene: TRBV12-3/TRBV12-4; abundance: .; CDR3aa: CASTQGGLGANVLTF; CDR3nt: TGTGCCAGCACCCAGGGGGGGCTTGGGGCCAACGTCCTGACTTTC
d_gene: .; j_gene: TRBJ1-2; v_gene: TRBV4-2; abundance: .; CDR3aa: CASSLRSGGYTF; CDR3nt: TGTGCCAGCAGCCTCCGTAGTGGAGGCTACACCTTC
d_gene: TRBD1; j_gene: TRBJ2-7; v_gene: TRBV3-1; abundance: few; CDR3aa: CASSLRLGQSSNYEQYF; CDR3nt: TGTGCCAGCAGCCTACGCCTGGGACAGTCGTCGAACTACGAGCAGTACTTC
d_gene: .; j_gene: TRBJ2-5; v_gene: TRBV7-8; abundance: few; CDR3aa: CASSLAAWQETQYF; CDR3nt: TGTGCCAGCAGCTTAGCGGCCTGGCAAGAGACCCAGTACTTC
d_gene: TRBD1; j_gene: TRBJ2-4; v_gene: TRBV28; abundance: .; CDR3aa: CASSDIGTDERIQYF; CDR3nt: TGTGCCAGCAGTGACATCGGGACAGACGAACGCATTCAGTACTTC
d_gene: TRBD2; j_gene: TRBJ2-4; v_gene: TRBV10-3; abundance: .; CDR3aa: CAISSAGDLNIQYF; CDR3nt: TGTGCCATCAGCTCAGCGGGAGACCTAAACATTCAGTACTTC
d_gene: .; j_gene: TRBJ2-7; v_gene: TRBV12-3/TRBV12-4; abundance: .; CDR3aa: CASSRPSYEQYF; CDR3nt: TGTGCCAGCAGTCGCCCCTCCTACGAGCAGTACTTC
d_gene: TRBD2; j_gene: TRBJ2-3; v_gene: TRBV4-3; abundance: few; CDR3aa: CASSHREGTSHTDTQYF; CDR3nt: TGCGCCAGCAGCCATCGCGAAGGGACTAGCCACACAGATACGCAGTATTTT
d_gene: .; j_gene: TRBJ2-7; v_gene: TRBV6-5; abundance: few; CDR3aa: CASSYYGPSYEQYF; CDR3nt: TGTGCCAGCAGTTACTATGGGCCGTCCTACGAGCAGTACTTC
d_gene: .; j_gene: TRBJ1-3; v_gene: TRBV7-6; abundance: .; CDR3aa: CASSALTGTSGNTIYF; CDR3nt: TGTGCCAGCAGCGCATTGACAGGAACCTCTGGAAACACCATATATTTT
d_gene: .; j_gene: TRBJ2-2; v_gene: TRBV7-9; abundance: few; CDR3aa: CASSYRAGELFF; CDR3nt: TGTGCCAGCAGCTACAGGGCCGGGGAGCTGTTTTTT
d_gene: .; j_gene: TRBJ1-1; v_gene: TRBV7-9; abundance: .; CDR3aa: CASSSSLTVFGDEAFF; CDR3nt: TGTGCCAGCAGCTCCTCCCTTACAGTATTTGGCGATGAAGCTTTCTTT
d_gene: .; j_gene: TRBJ2-3; v_gene: TRBV12-3/TRBV12-4; abundance: .; CDR3aa: CASSLGDDTDTQYF; CDR3nt: TGTGCCAGCAGTCTTGGGGATGACACAGATACGCAGTATTTT
d_gene: TRBD1; j_gene: TRBJ1-2; v_gene: TRBV19; abundance: .; CDR3aa: CASSSTGQGGGYTF; CDR3nt: TGTGCCAGTAGTTCAACGGGACAGGGAGGTGGCTACACCTTC
d_gene: .; j_gene: TRBJ2-7; v_gene: TRBV6-1; abundance: few; CDR3aa: CASSAGDRLSYEQYF; CDR3nt: TGTGCCAGCAGTGCTGGGGACCGTCTCTCCTACGAGCAGTACTTC
d_gene: TRBD2; j_gene: TRBJ2-2; v_gene: TRBV4-1; abundance: few; CDR3aa: CASSREPGLAANTGELFF; CDR3nt: TGCGCCAGCAGCCGAGAACCGGGACTAGCGGCGAACACCGGGGAGCTGTTTTTT
d_gene: TRBD1; j_gene: TRBJ2-7; v_gene: TRBV20-1; abundance: few; CDR3aa: CSARDYRGGHEQYF; CDR3nt: TGCAGTGCTAGAGATTACAGGGGCGGACACGAGCAGTACTTC
d_gene: .; j_gene: TRBJ2-5; v_gene: TRBV7-9; abundance: .; CDR3aa: CASSVVTGQETQYF; CDR3nt: TGTGCCAGCAGCGTCGTCACAGGCCAAGAGACCCAGTACTTC
d_gene: TRBD1; j_gene: TRBJ2-1; v_gene: TRBV6-1; abundance: few; CDR3aa: CASSGQGVVDEQFF; CDR3nt: TGTGCCAGCAGCGGACAGGGGGTAGTCGATGAGCAGTTCTTC
d_gene: .; j_gene: TRBJ1-1; v_gene: TRBV20-1; abundance: .; CDR3aa: CSASSGREMNTEAFF; CDR3nt: TGCAGTGCTAGCTCGGGGCGAGAAATGAACACTGAAGCTTTCTTT
d_gene: .; j_gene: TRBJ2-1; v_gene: TRBV5-5; abundance: .; CDR3aa: CASSLSDYLSFNEQFF; CDR3nt: TGTGCCAGCAGCTTGAGCGACTACCTCTCATTCAATGAGCAGTTCTTC
d_gene: TRBD2; j_gene: TRBJ2-3; v_gene: TRBV4-3; abundance: .; CDR3aa: CASSQRLAGGYTDTQYF; CDR3nt: TGCGCCAGCAGCCAGAGACTAGCGGGAGGGTACACAGATACGCAGTATTTT
d_gene: .; j_gene: TRBJ2-3; v_gene: TRBV30; abundance: many; CDR3aa: CAWSVGTTDTQYF; CDR3nt: TGTGCCTGGAGTGTAGGTACCACAGATACGCAGTATTTT
d_gene: .; j_gene: TRBJ2-5; v_gene: TRBV7-6; abundance: .; CDR3aa: CASSLGSPQYF; CDR3nt: TGTGCCAGCAGCTTAGGGAGCCCCCAGTACTTC
d_gene: TRBD1; j_gene: TRBJ2-1; v_gene: TRBV9; abundance: few; CDR3aa: CASSVGVGMGDRAQQFF; CDR3nt: TGTGCCAGCAGCGTAGGAGTAGGGATGGGGGACAGGGCGCAGCAGTTCTTC